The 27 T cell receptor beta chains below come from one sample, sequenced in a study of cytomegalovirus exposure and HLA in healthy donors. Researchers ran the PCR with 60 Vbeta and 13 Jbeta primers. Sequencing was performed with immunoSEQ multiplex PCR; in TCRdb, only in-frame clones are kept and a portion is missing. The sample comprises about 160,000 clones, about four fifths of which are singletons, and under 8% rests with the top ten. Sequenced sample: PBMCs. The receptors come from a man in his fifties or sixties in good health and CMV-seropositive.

CDR3 coding DNA: TGCGCCAGCAGCTTAAAGGGGGCATGGGCAACTAATGAAAAACTGTTTTTT. Residues: CASSLKGAWATNEKLFF. The chain combines TRBV5-1 with TRBJ1-4; the match to TRBD1 covers 7 bases. The germline V gene encodes CDR1 SGHRS and CDR2 YFSETQ. The CDR3 has 17 residues. Unmatched junction bases numbered 7, after V lost 2 bases and J lost 0 bases.

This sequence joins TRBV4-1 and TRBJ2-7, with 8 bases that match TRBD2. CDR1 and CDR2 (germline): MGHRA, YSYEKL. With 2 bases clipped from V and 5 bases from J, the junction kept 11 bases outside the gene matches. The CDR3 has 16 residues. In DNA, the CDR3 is TGCGCCAGCAGCCAATTTCCGATTGCGGGAGGTGACGAGCAGTACTTC. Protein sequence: CASSQFPIAGGDEQYF.

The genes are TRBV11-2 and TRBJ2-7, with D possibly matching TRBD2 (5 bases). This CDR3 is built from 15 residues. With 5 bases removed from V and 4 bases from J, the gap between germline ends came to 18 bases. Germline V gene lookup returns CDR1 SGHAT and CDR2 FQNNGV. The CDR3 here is CASSQTSLLGYEQYF. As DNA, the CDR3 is TGTGCCAGCAGCCAGACAAGCTTACTAGGATACGAGCAGTACTTC.

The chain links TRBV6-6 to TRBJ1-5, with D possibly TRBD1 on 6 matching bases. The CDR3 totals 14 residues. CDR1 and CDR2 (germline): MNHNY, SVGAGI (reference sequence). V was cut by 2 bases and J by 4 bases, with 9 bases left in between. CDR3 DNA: TGTGCCAGCAGTTACATGACAGGTAATCAGCCCCAGCATTTT. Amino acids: CASSYMTGNQPQHF.

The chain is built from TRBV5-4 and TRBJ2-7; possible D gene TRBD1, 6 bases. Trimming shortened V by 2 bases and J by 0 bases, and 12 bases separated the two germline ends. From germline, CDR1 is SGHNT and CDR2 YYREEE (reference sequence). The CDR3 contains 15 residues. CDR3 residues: CASSLHTGPSYEQYF. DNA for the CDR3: TGTGCCAGCAGCTTACATACAGGGCCCTCCTACGAGCAGTACTTC.

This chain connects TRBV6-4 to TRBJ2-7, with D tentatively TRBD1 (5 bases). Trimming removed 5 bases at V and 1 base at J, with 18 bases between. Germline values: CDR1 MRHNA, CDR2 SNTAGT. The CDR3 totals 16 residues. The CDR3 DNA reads TGTGCCAGCAGTCTCCCCCCCCAGGGTAGGTCCTACGAGCAGTACTTC. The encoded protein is CASSLPPQGRSYEQYF.

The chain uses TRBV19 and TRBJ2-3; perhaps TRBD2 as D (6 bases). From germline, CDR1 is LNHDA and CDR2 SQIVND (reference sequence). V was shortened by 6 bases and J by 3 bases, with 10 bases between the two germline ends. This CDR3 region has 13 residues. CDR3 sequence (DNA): TGTGCCAGTAGCGTCGGGACTACAGATACGCAGTATTTT. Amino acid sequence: CASSVGTTDTQYF.

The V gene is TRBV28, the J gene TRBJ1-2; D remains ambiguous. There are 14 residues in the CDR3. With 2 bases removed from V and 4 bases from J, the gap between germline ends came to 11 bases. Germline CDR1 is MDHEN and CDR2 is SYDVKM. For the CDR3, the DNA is TGTGCCAGCAGTTTAATTCAGGAGGCCTATGGCTACACCTTC. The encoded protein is CASSLIQEAYGYTF.

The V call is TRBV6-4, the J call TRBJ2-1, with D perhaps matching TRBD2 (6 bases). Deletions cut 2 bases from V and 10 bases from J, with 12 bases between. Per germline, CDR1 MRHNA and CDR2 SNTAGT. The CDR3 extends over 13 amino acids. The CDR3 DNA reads TGTGCCAGCAGTGACAGGTTAGCGGAAGAGCAGTTCTTC. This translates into CASSDRLAEEQFF.

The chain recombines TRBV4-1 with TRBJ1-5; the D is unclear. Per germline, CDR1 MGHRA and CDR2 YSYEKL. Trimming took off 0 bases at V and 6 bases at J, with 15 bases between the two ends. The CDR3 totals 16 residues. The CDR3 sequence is CASSQDTSLGFQPQHF. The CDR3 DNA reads TGCGCCAGCAGCCAAGACACATCCCTGGGCTTTCAGCCCCAGCATTTT.

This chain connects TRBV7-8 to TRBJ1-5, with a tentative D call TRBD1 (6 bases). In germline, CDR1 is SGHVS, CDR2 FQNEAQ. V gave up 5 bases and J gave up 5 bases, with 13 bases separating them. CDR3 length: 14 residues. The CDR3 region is CASSAGKGDQPQHF. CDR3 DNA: TGTGCCAGCAGCGCCGGTAAGGGGGATCAGCCCCAGCATTTT.

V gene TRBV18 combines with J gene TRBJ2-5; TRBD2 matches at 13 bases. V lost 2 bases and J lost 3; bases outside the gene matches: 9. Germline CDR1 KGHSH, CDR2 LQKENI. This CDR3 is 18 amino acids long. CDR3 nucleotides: TGTGCCAGCTCACCAAAAGGACTAGCGGGAGAGATGGAAGAGACCCAGTACTTC. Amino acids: CASSPKGLAGEMEETQYF. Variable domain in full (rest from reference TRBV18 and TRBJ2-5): NAGVMQNPRHLVRRRGQEARLRCSPMKGHSHVYWYRQLPEEGLKFMVYLQKENIIDESGMPKERFSAEFPKEGPSILRIQQVVRGDSAAYFCASSPKGLAGEMEETQYFGPGTRLLVL.

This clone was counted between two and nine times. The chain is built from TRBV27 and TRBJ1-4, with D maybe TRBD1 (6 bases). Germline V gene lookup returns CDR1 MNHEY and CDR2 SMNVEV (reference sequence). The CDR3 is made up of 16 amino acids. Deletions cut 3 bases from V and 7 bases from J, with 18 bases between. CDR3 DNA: TGTGCCAGCAGTTTGAACGCAGGGGTAGCAAGTGAAAAACTGTTTTTT. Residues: CASSLNAGVASEKLFF.

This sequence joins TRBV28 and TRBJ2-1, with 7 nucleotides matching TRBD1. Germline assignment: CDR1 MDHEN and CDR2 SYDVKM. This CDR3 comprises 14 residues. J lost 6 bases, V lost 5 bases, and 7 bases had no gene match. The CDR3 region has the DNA TGTGCCAGCAGTCAAGGGGGCTTTTTCAATGAGCAGTTCTTC. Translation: CASSQGGFFNEQFF.

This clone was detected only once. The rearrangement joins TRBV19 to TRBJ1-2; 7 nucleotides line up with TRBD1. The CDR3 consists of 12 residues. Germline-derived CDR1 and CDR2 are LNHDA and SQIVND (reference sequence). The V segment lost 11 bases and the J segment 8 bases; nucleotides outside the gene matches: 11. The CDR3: CAAGGLGRGYTF. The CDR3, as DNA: TGTGCCGCAGGGGGTCTCGGGAGAGGCTACACCTTC.

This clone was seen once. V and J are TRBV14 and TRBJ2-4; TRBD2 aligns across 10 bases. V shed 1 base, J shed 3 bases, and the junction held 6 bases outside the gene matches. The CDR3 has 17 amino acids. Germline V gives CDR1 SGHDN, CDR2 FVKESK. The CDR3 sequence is CASSQVSGRPHKNIQYF. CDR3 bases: TGTGCCAGCAGCCAAGTTAGCGGGAGGCCGCACAAAAACATTCAGTACTTC. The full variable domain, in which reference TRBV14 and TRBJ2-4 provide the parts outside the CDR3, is EAGVTQFPSHSVIEKGQTVTLRCDPISGHDNLYWYRRVMGKEIKFLLHFVKESKQDESGMPNNRFLAERTGGTYSTLKVQPAELEDSGVYFCASSQVSGRPHKNIQYFGAGTRLSVL.

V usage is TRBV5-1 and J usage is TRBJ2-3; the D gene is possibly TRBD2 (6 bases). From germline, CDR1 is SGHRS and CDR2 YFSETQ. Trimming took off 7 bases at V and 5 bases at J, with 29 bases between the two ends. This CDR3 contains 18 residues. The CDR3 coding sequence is TGCGCCAGCCGTCGGAATCTAGAATTGGGACTCCCCGAAGATACGCAGTATTTT. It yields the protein CASRRNLELGLPEDTQYF. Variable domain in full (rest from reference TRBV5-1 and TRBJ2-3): KAGVTQTPRYLIKTRGQQVTLSCSPISGHRSVSWYQQTPGQGLQFLFEYFSETQRNKGNFPGRFSGRQFSNSRSEMNVSTLELGDSALYLCASRRNLELGLPEDTQYFGPGTRLTVL.

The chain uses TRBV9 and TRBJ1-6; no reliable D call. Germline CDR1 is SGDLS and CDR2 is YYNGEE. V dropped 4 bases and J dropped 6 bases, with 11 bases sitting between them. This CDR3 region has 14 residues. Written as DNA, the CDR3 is TGTGCCAGCAGCTCTGGCGGCGGTAATTCACCCCTCCACTTT. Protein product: CASSSGGGNSPLHF.

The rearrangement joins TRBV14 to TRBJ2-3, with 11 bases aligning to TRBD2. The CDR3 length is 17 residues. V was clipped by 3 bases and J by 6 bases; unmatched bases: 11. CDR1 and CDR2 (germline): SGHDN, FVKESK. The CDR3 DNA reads TGTGCCAGCAGCCATGGCGGTAGCGGGAGGGCCGCCGATACGCAGTATTTT. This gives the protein CASSHGGSGRAADTQYF.

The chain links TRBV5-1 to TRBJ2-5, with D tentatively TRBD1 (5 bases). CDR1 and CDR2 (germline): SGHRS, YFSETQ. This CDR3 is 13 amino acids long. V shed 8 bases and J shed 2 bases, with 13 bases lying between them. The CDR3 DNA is TGCGCCAGTCTCCGGACACCTCAAGAGACCCAGTACTTC. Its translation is CASLRTPQETQYF.

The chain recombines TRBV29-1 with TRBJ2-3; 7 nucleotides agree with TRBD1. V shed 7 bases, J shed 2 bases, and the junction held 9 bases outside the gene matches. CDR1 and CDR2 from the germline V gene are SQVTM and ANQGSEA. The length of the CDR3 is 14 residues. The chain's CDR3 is CSANRGQSTDTQYF. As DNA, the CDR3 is TGCAGCGCAAACAGGGGACAGTCCACAGATACGCAGTATTTT.

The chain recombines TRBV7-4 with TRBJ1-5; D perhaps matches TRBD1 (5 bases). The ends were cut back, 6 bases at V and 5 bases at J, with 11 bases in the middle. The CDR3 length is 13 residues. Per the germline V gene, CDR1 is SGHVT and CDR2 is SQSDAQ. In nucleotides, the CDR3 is TGTGCCAGCAGTTGGGACTGCGATCAGCCCCAGCATTTT. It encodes CASSWDCDQPQHF.

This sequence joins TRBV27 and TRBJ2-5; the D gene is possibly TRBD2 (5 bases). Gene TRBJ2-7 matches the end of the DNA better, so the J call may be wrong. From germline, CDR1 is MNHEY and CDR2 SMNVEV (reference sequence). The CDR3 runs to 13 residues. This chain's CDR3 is CASSRTAGLEQYF. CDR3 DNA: TGTGCCAGCAGTAGGACCGCGGGCCTCGAGCAGTACTTC.

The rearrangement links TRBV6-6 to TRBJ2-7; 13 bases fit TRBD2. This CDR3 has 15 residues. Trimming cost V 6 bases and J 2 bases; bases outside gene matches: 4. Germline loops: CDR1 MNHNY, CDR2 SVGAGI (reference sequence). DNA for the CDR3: TGTGCCAGCAGCTCTGGGACTAGCGGGGCCTACGAGCAGTACTTC. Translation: CASSSGTSGAYEQYF.

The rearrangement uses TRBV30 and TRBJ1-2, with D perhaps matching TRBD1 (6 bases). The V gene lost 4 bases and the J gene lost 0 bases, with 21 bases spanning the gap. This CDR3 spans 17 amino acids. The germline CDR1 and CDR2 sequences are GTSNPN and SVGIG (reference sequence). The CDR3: CAWMLFAGKGANYGYTF. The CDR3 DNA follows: TGTGCCTGGATGCTTTTCGCAGGGAAGGGGGCTAACTATGGCTACACCTTC. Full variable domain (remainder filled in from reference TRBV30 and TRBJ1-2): SQTIHQWPATLVQPVGSPLSLECTVEGTSNPNLYWYRQAAGRGLQLLFYSVGIGQISSEVPQNLSASRPQDRQFILSSKKLLLSDSGFYLCAWMLFAGKGANYGYTFGSGTRLTVV.

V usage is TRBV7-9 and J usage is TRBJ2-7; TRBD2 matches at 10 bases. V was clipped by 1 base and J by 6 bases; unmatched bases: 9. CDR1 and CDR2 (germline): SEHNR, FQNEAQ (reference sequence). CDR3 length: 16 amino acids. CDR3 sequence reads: CASSLESGLAGVEQYF. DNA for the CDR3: TGTGCCAGCAGCTTAGAATCGGGGCTAGCGGGAGTCGAGCAGTACTTC.

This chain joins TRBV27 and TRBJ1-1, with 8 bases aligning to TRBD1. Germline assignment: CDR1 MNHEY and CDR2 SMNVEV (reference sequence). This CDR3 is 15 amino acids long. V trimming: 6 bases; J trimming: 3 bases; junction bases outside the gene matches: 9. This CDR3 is CASRIMDRDDTEAFF. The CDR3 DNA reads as TGTGCCAGCAGGATAATGGACAGGGATGACACTGAAGCTTTCTTT.